This T cell receptor (beta chain) stems from a study of blood T cell repertoires in COVID-19. Study-wide context: Spain, Italy and the United States supplied samples that represented acute and convalescent COVID-19. In each case, the material was cDNA or gDNA derived from T cells, B-cell-depleted T cells, or PBMCs.

Per germline, CDR1 DFQATT and CDR2 SNEGSKA (reference sequence). The CDR3 length is 13 residues. Trimming took 3 bases from V and 3 from J; bases not matched to a gene: 3. This clone was counted once. Methods used by the authors: Reference gene primer amplification yielded estimated nucleated cell counts. Clones were read by immunoSEQ multiplex PCR, and TCRdb kept only the in-frame ones, dropping some. V, J and clone size derive from that table, while D and trimming were established from the DNA sequence. The sample consists of approximately 220,000 clones, approximately 78% of them appearing once. Specimen: peripheral blood. The chain combines TRBV20-1 with TRBJ2-7, with 9 bases matching TRBD2. This receptor was taken from a woman older than 75 with acute or convalescent COVID-19. As DNA, the CDR3 is TGCAGTGCTAGTCCAGCGGGAGGCTACGAGCAGTACTTC. It is translated as CSASPAGGYEQYF.